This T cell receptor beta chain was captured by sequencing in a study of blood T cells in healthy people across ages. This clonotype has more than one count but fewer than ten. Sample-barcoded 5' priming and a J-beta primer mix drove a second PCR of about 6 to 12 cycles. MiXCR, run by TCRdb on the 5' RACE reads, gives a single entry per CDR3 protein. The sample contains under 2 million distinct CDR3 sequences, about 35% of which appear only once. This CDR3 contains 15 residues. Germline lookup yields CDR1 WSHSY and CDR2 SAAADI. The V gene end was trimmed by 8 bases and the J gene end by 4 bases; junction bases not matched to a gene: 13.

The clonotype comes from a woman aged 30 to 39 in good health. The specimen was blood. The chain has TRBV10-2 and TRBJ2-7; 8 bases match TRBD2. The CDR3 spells CASGGIAGKKYEQYF. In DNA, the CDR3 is TGCGCCAGCGGTGGGATAGCGGGGAAGAAGTACGAGCAGTACTTC.